The 14 T cell receptor beta chains below all came from one sample that was sequenced in a study of T cells after yellow fever vaccination. MiXCR, applied by TCRdb to the 5' RACE reads, yields one record per CDR3 protein. The sample yields some 320,000 distinct CDR3 sequences, around 11% seen once. The sequencing here drew on CD4+ T cells sorted from PBMCs, taken 45 days after the yellow fever booster vaccination. Receptors originate from a man younger than 30 who received the YFV17D yellow fever vaccine.

The sample holds many counts of this clonotype. The V call is TRBV20-1, the J call TRBJ2-3, with TRBD1 as a possible D gene (7 bases). The CDR3 is 15 residues long. Germline V gene data show CDR1 as DFQATT and CDR2 as SNEGSKA (reference sequence). The V end was cut by 2 bases, the J end by 4 bases, with 16 bases between. The CDR3 DNA reads TGCAGTGCTAGATCTCAGGGGGGTATGGCAGATACGCAGTATTTT. This encodes CSARSQGGMADTQYF.

This clonotype was counted between two and nine times. The V call is TRBV5-6, the J call TRBJ1-4; D remains ambiguous. The CDR3 extends over 15 amino acids. Germline V lookup: CDR1 SGHDT, CDR2 YYEEEE. Trimming took off 4 bases at V and 5 bases at J, with 15 bases between the two ends. CDR3 nucleotide sequence: TGTGCCAGCAGCCGTACCGAAGGAGACAATGAAAAACTGTTTTTT. It encodes CASSRTEGDNEKLFF.

The V call is TRBV12-3 or TRBV12-4, the J call TRBJ2-3; 7 bases align to TRBD1. The CDR3 has 14 residues. V was pared by 5 bases and J by 5 bases, with 7 bases of the junction left unmatched. CDR3 DNA: TGTGCCAGCAGTAGACAGGGACGGGGAGATACGCAGTATTTT. Amino acid sequence: CASSRQGRGDTQYF.

V and J are TRBV3-1 and TRBJ1-1, with D possibly TRBD1 on 6 matching bases. Trimming left V 0 bases short and J 0 bases short, with 11 bases between. Looked up from germline, CDR1 is LGHDT and CDR2 is YNNKEL (reference sequence). The CDR3 extends over 16 amino acids. The CDR3 region has the DNA TGTGCCAGCAGCCAAGAGTGGGGGGGGCTGAACACTGAAGCTTTCTTT. This translates into CASSQEWGGLNTEAFF.

The chain is built from TRBV4-1 and TRBJ2-5; D gene ambiguous. CDR3 length: 14 amino acids. The germline V and J ends were trimmed by 4 bases and 4 bases, with 13 bases remaining between them. CDR1 is MGHRA, CDR2 YSYEKL, per germline. The CDR3 loop reads CASSRLRVAETQYF. CDR3 nucleotides: TGCGCCAGCAGCCGGTTACGGGTTGCAGAGACCCAGTACTTC.

This clonotype was observed at least ten times. The rearrangement uses TRBV20-1 and TRBJ2-7; D is perhaps TRBD2 (5 bases). The CDR3 contains 13 residues. CDR1 DFQATT and CDR2 SNEGSKA come from the germline V gene (reference sequence). Trimming removed 1 base from V and 2 bases from J, with 9 bases in between. The CDR3 sequence: CSARGGLAYEQYF. CDR3 DNA sequence: TGCAGTGCTAGAGGAGGGTTGGCCTACGAGCAGTACTTC.

The chain joins TRBV12-3 or TRBV12-4 to TRBJ1-2, with TRBD1 identical over 7 bases. The V segment lost 5 bases and the J segment 8 bases; nucleotides outside the gene matches: 8. The CDR3 runs 13 residues. The CDR3 bases are TGTGCCAGCAGTCCGGGACAGATGTACGGCTACACCTTC. Its translation is CASSPGQMYGYTF.

The rearrangement uses TRBV2 and TRBJ1-3; a weak D match, TRBD1 (6 bases). Trimming took off 10 bases at V and 0 bases at J, with 10 bases between the two ends. CDR3 length: 13 residues. Germline assignment: CDR1 SNHLY and CDR2 FYNNEI. CDR3 in DNA: TGTGCCACCCGGGACACCTCTGGAAACACCATATATTTT. This gives the protein CATRDTSGNTIYF.

This clonotype was counted ten times or more. The rearrangement links TRBV5-1 to TRBJ2-1; the match to TRBD2 covers 12 bases. Germline V CDR1 and CDR2: SGHRS, YFSETQ. The CDR3 runs to 17 residues. With 4 bases clipped from V and 5 bases from J, the junction kept 10 bases outside the gene matches. CDR3 amino acids: CASSASIRLAGDNEQFF. The DNA for the CDR3 is TGCGCCAGCAGCGCCTCCATTAGACTAGCGGGGGACAATGAGCAGTTCTTC.

This clonotype was detected many times. This chain connects TRBV12-3 or TRBV12-4 to TRBJ1-1, with a tentative D call TRBD1 (5 bases). This CDR3 comprises 15 residues. V was shortened by 5 bases and J by 1 base, with 14 bases between the two germline ends. The CDR3 region has the DNA TGTGCCAGCAGTCCCCACGGGGCCTCGAACACTGAAGCTTTCTTT. It yields the protein CASSPHGASNTEAFF.

In DNA, the CDR3 is TGCGCCAGCAGCCAAGACGGGCACCAAGCTAACTATGGCTACACCTTC. It codes for CASSQDGHQANYGYTF. The chain couples TRBV4-3 to TRBJ1-2; D uncertain. Germline lookup yields CDR1 LGHNA and CDR2 YSLEER. This CDR3 comprises 16 residues. The V and J ends lost 0 bases and 0 bases respectively, with 11 bases between them.

There are a few counts of this clonotype. This chain joins TRBV6-2 or TRBV6-3 and TRBJ2-1; the match to TRBD2 covers 8 bases. The CDR3 length is 17 residues. The V segment lost 2 bases and the J segment 4 bases; nucleotides outside the gene matches: 10. The germline V gene has CDR1 MNHEY and CDR2 SVGEGT. The CDR3 reads CASSYAQAGALYNEQFF. DNA for the CDR3: TGTGCCAGCAGTTACGCACAAGCGGGGGCCCTTTACAATGAGCAGTTCTTC.

This clonotype has more than one count but fewer than ten. CDR3 sequence reads: CASSLATGDTQYF. As DNA, the CDR3 is TGTGCCAGCAGCTTAGCTACAGGGGATACGCAGTATTTT. This chain connects TRBV11-3 to TRBJ2-3; perhaps TRBD1 as D (6 bases). The germline V and J ends were trimmed by 1 base and 6 bases, with 8 bases remaining between them. From germline, CDR1 is SGHNT and CDR2 YENEEA. This CDR3 region has 13 residues.

This clonotype was seen a few times. The chain recombines TRBV9 with TRBJ2-7, with D tentatively TRBD1 (6 bases). CDR1 is SGDLS, CDR2 YYNGEE, per germline. Trimming stripped 4 bases from V and 2 bases from J, with 13 bases between. The CDR3 is 14 residues long. The CDR3 reads CASSPTGTTYEQYF. In nucleotides, the CDR3 is TGTGCCAGCAGCCCCACAGGGACCACCTACGAGCAGTACTTC.